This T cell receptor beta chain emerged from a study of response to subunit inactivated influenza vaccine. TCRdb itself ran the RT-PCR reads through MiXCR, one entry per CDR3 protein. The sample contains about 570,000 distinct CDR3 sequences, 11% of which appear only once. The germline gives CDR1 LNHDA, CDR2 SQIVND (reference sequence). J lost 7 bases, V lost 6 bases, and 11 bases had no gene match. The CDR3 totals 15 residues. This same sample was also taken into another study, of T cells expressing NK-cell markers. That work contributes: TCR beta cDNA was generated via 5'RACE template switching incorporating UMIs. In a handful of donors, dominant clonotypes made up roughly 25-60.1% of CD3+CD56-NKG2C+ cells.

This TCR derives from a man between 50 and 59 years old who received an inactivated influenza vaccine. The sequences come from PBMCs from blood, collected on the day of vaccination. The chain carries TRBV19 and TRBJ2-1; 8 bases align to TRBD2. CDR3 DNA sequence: TGTGCCAGTAGCACCACGACGGGGGGGGCGAATGAGCAGTTCTTC. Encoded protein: CASSTTTGGANEQFF. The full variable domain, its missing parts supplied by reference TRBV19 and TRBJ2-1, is DGGITQSPKYLFRKEGQNVTLSCEQNLNHDAMYWYRQDPGQGLRLIYYSQIVNDFQKGDIAEGYSVSREKKESFPLTVTSAQKNPTAFYLCASSTTTGGANEQFFGPGTRLTVL.